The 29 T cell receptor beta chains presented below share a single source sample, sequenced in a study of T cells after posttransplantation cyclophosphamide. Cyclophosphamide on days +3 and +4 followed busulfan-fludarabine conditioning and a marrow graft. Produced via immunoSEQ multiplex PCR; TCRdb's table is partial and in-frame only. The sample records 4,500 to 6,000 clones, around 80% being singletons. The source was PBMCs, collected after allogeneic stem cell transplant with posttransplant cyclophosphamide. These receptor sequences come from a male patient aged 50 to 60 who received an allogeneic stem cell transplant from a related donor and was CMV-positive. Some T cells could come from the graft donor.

The CDR3 loop is CASSLSGGAGQPQHF. The CDR3 bases are TGTGCCAGCAGTTTATCGGGTGGGGCGGGACAGCCCCAGCATTTT. This chain links TRBV27 with TRBJ1-5, with D possibly TRBD1 on 5 matching bases. The CDR3 sequence is 15 residues long. The germline V gene encodes CDR1 MNHEY and CDR2 SMNVEV (reference sequence). The V end was cut by 0 bases, the J end by 7 bases, with 13 bases between.

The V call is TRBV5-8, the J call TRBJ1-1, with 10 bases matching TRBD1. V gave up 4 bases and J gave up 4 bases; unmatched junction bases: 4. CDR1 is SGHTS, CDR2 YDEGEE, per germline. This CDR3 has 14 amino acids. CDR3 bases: TGTGCCAGCAGCAGGGGACAGGGGCCCACTGAAGCTTTCTTT. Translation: CASSRGQGPTEAFF. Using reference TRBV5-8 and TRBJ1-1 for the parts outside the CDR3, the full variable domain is EAGVTQSPTHLIKTRGQQATLRCSPISGHTSVYWYQQALGLGLQFLLWYDEGEERNRGNFPPRFSGRQFPNYSSELNVNALELEDSALYLCASSRGQGPTEAFFGQGTRLTVV.

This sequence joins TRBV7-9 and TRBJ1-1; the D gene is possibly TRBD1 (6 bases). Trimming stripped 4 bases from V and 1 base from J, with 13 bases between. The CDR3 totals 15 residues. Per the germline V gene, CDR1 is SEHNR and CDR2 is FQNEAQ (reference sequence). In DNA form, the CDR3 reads TGTGCCAGCAGCTCTACCGGGACAAGGAACACTGAAGCTTTCTTT. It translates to CASSSTGTRNTEAFF.

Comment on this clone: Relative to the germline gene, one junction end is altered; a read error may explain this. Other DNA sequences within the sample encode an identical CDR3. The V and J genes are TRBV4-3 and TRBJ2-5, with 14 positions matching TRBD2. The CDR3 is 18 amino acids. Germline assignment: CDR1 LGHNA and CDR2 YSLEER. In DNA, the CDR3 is TGCGCTAGCAGCCAAGGCGCGACTAGCGGGGGGGCCGGGGAGACCCAGTACTTC. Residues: CASSQGATSGGAGETQYF.

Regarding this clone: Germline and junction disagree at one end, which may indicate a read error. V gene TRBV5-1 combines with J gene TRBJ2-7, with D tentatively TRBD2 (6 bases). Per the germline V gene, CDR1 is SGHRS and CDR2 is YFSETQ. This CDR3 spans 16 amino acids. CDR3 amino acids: CASSLAPGLLSNEQYF. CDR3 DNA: TGCGCCAGCAGCTTGGCACCGGGACTCCTCTCCAACGAGCAGTACTTC.

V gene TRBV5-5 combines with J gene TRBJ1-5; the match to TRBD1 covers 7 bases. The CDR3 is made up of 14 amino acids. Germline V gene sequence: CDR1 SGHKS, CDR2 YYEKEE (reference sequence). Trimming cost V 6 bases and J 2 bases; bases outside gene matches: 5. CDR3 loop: CASTGGSGNQPQHF. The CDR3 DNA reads TGTGCCAGCACAGGGGGTTCGGGCAATCAGCCCCAGCATTTT.

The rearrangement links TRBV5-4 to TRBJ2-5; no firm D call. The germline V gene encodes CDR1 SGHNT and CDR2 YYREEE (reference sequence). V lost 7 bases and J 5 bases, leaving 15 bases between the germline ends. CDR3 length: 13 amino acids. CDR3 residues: CASGRGTQETQYF. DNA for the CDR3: TGTGCCAGCGGCCGAGGCACCCAGGAGACCCAGTACTTC.

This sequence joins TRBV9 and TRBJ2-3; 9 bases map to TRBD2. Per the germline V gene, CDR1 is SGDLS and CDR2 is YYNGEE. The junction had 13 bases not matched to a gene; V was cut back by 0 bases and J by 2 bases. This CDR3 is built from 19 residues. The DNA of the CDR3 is TGTGCCAGCAGCGTAGGTAGGCTAGCGGGAAGCCAAGTCACAGATACGCAGTATTTT. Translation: CASSVGRLAGSQVTDTQYF.

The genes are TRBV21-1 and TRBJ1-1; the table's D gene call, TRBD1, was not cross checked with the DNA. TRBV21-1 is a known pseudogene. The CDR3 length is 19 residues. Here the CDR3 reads CASSNPKNRDRGVGTEAFF. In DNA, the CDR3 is TGTGCCAGCAGCAACCCTAAGAACCGGGACAGGGGAGTTGGGACTGAAGCTTTCTTT.

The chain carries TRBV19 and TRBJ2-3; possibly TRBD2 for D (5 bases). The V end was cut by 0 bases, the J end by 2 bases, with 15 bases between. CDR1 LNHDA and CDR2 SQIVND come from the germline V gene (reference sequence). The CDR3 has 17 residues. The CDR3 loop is CASSIDRGILNTDTQYF. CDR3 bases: TGTGCCAGTAGTATAGATCGAGGGATCCTCAACACAGATACGCAGTATTTT.

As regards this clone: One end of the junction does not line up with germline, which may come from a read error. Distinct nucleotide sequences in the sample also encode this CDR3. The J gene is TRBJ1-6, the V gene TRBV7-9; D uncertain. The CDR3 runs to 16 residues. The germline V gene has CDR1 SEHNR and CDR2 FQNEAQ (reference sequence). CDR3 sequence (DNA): TGTGCCAGCAGCTTAGGTAGAGGGAGTTCCAATTCCCCCCTCCACTTT. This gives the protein CASSLGRGSSNSPLHF.

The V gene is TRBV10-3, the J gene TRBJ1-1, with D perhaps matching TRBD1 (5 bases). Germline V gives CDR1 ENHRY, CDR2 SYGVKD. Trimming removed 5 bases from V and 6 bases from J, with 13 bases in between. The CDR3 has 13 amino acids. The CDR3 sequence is CAISPGLVPEAFF. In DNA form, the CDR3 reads TGTGCCATCAGTCCGGGACTGGTCCCTGAAGCTTTCTTT.

This chain's CDR3 is CAISGTATEKLFF. The CDR3 coding sequence is TGTGCCATCAGCGGGACAGCGACTGAAAAACTGTTTTTT. V is TRBV10-3 and J is TRBJ1-4; 7 nucleotides agree with TRBD1. The germline V gene has CDR1 ENHRY and CDR2 SYGVKD. The length of the CDR3 is 13 residues. V lost 6 bases to trimming and J lost 7 bases; unmatched junction nucleotides: 5.

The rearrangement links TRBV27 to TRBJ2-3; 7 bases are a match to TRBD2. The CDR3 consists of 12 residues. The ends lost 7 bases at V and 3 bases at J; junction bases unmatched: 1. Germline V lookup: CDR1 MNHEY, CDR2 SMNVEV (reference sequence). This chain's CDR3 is CASTGRTDTQYF. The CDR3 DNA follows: TGTGCCAGCACCGGGAGGACAGATACGCAGTATTTT.

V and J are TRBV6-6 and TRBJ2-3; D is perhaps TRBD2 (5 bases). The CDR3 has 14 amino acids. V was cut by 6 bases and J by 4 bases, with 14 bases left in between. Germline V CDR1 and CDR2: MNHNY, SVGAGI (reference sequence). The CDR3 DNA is TGTGCCAGCAGCGCATGGGGAGTTTCAGATACGCAGTATTTT. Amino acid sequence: CASSAWGVSDTQYF.

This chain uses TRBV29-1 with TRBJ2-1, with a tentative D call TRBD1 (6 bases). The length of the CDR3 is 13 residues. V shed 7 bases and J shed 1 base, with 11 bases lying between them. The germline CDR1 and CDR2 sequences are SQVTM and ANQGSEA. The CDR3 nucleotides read TGCAGCGGGACAGATCGATCCTACAATGAGCAGTTCTTC. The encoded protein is CSGTDRSYNEQFF.

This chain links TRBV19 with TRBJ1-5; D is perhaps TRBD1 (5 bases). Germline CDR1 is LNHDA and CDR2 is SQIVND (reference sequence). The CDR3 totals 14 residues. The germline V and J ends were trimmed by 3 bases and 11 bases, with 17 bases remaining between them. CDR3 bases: TGTGCCAGTAGTATCAACCAGGGAAAACAGTCCCAGCATTTT. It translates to CASSINQGKQSQHF.

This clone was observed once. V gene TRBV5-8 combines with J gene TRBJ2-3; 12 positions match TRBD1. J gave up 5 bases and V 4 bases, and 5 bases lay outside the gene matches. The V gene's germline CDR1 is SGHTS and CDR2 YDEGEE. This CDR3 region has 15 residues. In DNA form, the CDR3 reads TGTGCCAGCAGCCTGGGACAGGGGGCTGTAGATACGCAGTATTTT. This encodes CASSLGQGAVDTQYF.

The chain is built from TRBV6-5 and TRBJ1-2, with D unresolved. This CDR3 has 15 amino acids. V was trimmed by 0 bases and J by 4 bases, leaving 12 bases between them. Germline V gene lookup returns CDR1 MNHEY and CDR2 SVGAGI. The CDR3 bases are TGTGCCAGCAGTTACTCAGGAGGGCAGAGCTATGGCTACACCTTC. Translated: CASSYSGGQSYGYTF.

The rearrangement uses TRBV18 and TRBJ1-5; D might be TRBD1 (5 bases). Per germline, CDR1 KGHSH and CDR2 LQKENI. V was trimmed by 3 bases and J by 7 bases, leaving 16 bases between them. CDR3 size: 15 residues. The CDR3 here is CASSPQGEEVQPQHF. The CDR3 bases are TGTGCCAGCTCACCTCAAGGGGAGGAAGTCCAGCCCCAGCATTTT.

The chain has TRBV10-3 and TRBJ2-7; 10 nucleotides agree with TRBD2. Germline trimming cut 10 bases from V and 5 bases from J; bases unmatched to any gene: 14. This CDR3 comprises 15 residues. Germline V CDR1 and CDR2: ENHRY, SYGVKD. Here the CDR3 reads CATKQAGTSANEQYF. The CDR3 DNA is TGTGCCACTAAACAAGCCGGGACTAGCGCAAACGAGCAGTACTTC.

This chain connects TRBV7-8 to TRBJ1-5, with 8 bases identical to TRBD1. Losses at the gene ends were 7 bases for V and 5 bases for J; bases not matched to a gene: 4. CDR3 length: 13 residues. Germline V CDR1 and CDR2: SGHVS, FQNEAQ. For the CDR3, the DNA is TGTGCCAGCAACACAGGGGGACATCAGCCCCAGCATTTT. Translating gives CASNTGGHQPQHF.

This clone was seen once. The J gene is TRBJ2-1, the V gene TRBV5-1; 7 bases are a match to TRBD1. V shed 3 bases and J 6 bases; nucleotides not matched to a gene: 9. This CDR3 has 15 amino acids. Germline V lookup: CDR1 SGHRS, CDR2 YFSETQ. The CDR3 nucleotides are TGCGCCAGCAGCTCTGACAGGGAATTATCCAATGAGCAGTTCTTC. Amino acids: CASSSDRELSNEQFF.

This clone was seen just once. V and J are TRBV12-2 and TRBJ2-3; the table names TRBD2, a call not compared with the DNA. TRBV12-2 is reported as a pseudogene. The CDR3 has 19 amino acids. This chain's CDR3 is CASRLRASGRSSRLGGQYF. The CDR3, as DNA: TGTGCAAGTCGCTTAAGGGCTAGCGGGAGGTCGTCTCGACTGGGGGGGCAGTATTTT.

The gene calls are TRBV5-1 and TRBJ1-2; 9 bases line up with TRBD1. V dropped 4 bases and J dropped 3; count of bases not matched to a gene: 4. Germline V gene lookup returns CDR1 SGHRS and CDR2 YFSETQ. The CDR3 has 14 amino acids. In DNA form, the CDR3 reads TGCGCCAGCAGCGAATGGACAGGGGACTATGGCTACACCTTC. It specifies CASSEWTGDYGYTF.

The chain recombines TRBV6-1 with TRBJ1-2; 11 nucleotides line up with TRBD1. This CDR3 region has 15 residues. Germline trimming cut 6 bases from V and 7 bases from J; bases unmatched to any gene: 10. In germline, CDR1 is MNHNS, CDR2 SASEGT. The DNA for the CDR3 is TGTGCCAGCAGACTTAATTTGGACAGGGGGCTTGGCTACACCTTC. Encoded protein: CASRLNLDRGLGYTF.

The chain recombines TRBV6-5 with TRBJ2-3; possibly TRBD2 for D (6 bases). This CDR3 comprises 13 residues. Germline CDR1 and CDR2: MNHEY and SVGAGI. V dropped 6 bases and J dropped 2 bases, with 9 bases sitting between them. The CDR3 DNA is TGTGCCAGCAGGGGGGGAGACACAGATACGCAGTATTTT. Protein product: CASRGGDTDTQYF.

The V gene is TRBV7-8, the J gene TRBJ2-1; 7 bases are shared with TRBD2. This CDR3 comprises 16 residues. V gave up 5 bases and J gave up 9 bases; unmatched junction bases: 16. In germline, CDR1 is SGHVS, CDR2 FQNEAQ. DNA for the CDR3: TGTGCCAGCAGCCCGCGACTAGCCGCTACCGCAAGTGAGCAGTTCTTC. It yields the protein CASSPRLAATASEQFF.

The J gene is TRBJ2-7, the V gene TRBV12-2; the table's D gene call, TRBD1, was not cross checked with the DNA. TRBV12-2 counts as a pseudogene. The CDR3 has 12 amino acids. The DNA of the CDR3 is TGTGCAAGTAAGGGACAGAGTTACGAGCAGTACTTC. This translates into CASKGQSYEQYF.